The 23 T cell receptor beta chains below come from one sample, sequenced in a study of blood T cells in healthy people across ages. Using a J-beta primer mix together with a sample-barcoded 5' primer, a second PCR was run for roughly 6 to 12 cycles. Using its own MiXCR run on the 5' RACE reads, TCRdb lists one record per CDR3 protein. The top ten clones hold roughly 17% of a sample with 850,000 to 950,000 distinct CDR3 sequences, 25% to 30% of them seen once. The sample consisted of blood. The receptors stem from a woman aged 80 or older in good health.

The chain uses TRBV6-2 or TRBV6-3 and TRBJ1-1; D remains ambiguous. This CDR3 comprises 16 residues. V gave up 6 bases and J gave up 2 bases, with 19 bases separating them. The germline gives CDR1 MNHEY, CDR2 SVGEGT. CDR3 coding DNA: TGTGCCAGCAGGTACACTTCCGGGAGTTACAACACTGAAGCTTTCTTT. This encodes CASRYTSGSYNTEAFF.

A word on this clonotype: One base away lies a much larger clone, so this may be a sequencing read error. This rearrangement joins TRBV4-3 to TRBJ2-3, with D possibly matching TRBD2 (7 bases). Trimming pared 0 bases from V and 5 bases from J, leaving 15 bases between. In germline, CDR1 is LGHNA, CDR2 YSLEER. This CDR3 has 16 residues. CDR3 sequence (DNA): TGCGCCAGCAGCCAAGAAGGGGGGGCCGGTCGAGATACGCAGTATTTT. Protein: CASSQEGGAGRDTQYF.

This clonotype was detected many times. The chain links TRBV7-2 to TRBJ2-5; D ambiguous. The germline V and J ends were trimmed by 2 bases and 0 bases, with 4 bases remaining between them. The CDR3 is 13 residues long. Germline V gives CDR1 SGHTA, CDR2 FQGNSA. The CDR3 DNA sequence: TGTGCCAGCAGCTTACGGTACCAAGAGACCCAGTACTTC. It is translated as CASSLRYQETQYF.

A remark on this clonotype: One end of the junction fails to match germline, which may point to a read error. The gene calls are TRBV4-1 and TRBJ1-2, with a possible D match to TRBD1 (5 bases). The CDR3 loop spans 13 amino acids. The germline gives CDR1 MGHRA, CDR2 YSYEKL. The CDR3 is CSSSRGGPGGYTF. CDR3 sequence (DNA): TGCTCCAGCAGCCGGGGCGGTCCAGGTGGCTACACCTTC.

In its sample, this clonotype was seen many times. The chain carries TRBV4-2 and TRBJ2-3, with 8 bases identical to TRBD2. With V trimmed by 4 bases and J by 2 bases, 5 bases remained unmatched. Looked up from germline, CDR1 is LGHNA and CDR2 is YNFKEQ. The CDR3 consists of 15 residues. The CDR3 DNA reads TGTGCCAGCAGCCTCGGGGGGGGGGACACAGATACGCAGTATTTT. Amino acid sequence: CASSLGGGDTDTQYF.

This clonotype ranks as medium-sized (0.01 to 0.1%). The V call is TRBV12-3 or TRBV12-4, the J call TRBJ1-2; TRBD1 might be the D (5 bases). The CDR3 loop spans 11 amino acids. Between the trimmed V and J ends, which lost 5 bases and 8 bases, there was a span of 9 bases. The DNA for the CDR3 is TGTGCCAGCAGTATGACAGCCGGCTACACCTTC. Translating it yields CASSMTAGYTF.

In nucleotides, the CDR3 is TGTGCCAGCAGCTCTACTTACGGGGCTCCCAACTACGAGCAGTACTTC. Its translation is CASSSTYGAPNYEQYF. This chain uses TRBV13 with TRBJ2-5, with D perhaps being TRBD1 or TRBD2 (5 bases each). The DNA end lines up better with TRBJ2-7; the J call may be wrong. This CDR3 spans 16 amino acids. In germline, CDR1 is PRHDT, CDR2 FYEKMQ (reference sequence).

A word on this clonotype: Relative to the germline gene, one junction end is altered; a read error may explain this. The CDR3 sequence is CAGSLTSTTDTQYF. The CDR3 nucleotides are TGTGCCGGCAGCCTTACCTCTACCACAGATACGCAGTATTTT. This sequence joins TRBV6-5 and TRBJ2-3; D not resolved. The CDR3 has 14 amino acids. Germline CDR1 MNHEY, CDR2 SVGAGI.

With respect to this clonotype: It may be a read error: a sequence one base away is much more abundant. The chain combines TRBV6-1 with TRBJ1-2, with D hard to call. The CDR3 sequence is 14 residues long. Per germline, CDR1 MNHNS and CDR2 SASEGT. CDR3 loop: CASMTLQNIYDYTF. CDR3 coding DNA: TGTGCCAGCATGACCCTACAGAATATCTATGACTACACCTTC.

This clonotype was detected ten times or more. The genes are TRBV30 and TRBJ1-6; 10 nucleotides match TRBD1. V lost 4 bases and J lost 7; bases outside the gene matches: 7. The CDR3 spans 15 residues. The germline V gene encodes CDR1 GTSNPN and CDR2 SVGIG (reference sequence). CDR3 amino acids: CAWKWDRGGNSPLHF. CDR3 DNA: TGTGCCTGGAAATGGGACAGGGGAGGCAATTCACCCCTCCACTTT.

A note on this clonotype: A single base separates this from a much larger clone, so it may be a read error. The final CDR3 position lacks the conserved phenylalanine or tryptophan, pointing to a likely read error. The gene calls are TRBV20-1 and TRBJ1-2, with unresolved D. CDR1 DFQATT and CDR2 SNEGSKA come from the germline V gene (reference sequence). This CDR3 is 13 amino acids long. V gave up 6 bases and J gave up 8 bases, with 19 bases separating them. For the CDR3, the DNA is TGCAGTGCCCTCCGATCCCAAGCCTTCGGCTACACCTTG. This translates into CSALRSQAFGYTL.

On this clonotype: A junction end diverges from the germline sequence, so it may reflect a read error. The CDR3 here is CSARSAVGFGYGCTF. DNA for the CDR3: TGCAGTGCTAGATCGGCCGTCGGGTTTGGCTATGGCTGCACCTTC. The rearrangement joins TRBV20-1 to TRBJ1-2; D gene ambiguous. The CDR3 has 15 amino acids. Germline CDR1 DFQATT, CDR2 SNEGSKA (reference sequence).

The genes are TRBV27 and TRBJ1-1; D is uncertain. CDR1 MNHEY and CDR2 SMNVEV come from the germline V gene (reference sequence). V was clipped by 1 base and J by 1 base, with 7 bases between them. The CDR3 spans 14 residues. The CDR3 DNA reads TGTGCCAGCAGTTTATGGAGCCGGAACACTGAAGCTTTCTTT. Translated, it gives CASSLWSRNTEAFF.

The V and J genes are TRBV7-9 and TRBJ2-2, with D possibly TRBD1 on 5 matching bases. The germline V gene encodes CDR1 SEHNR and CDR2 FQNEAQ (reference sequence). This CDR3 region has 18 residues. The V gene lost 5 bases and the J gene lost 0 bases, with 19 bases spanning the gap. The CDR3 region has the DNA TGTGCCAGCAGCAAAACCGCGACAGCCCTTTCGAACACCGGGGAGCTGTTTTTT. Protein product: CASSKTATALSNTGELFF.

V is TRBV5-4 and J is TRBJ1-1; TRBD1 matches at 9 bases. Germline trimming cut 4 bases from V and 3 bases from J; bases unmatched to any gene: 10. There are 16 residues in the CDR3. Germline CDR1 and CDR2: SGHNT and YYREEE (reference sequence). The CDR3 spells CASSNDRGTWDTEAFF. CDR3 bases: TGTGCCAGCAGCAATGACAGGGGGACGTGGGACACTGAAGCTTTCTTT. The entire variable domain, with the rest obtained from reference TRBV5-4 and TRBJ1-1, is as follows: ETGVTQSPTHLIKTRGQQVTLRCSSQSGHNTVSWYQQALGQGPQFIFQYYREEENGRGNFPPRFSGLQFPNYSSELNVNALELDDSALYLCASSNDRGTWDTEAFFGQGTRLTVV.

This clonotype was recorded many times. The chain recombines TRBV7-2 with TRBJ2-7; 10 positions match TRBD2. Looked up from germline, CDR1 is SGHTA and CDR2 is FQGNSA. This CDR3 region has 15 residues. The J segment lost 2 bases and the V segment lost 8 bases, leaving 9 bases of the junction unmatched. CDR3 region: CASSPRTSGTYEQYF. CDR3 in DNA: TGTGCCAGCTCACCTAGGACTAGCGGAACCTACGAGCAGTACTTC.

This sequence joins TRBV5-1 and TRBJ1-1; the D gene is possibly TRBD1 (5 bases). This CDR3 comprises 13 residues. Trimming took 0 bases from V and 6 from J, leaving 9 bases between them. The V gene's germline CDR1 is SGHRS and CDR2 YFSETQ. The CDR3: CASSLEGTSEAFF. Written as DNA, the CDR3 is TGCGCCAGCAGCTTGGAGGGGACTTCTGAAGCTTTCTTT. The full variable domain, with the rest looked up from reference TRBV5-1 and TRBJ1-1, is KAGVTQTPRYLIKTRGQQVTLSCSPISGHRSVSWYQQTPGQGLQFLFEYFSETQRNKGNFPGRFSGRQFSNSRSEMNVSTLELGDSALYLCASSLEGTSEAFFGQGTRLTVV.

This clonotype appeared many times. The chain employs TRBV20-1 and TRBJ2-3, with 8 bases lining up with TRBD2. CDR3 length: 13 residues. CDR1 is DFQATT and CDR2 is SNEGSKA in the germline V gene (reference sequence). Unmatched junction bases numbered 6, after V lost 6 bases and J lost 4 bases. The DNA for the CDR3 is TGCAGTGCAGATAGCGGGGTCCCAGATACGCAGTATTTT. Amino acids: CSADSGVPDTQYF.

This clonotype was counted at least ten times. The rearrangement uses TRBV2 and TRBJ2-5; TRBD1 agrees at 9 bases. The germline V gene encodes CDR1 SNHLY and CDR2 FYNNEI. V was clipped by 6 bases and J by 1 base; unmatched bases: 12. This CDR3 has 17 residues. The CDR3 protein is CASRDRDRATLQETQYF. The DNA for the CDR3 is TGTGCCAGCAGGGACCGGGACAGGGCGACCCTCCAAGAGACCCAGTACTTC.

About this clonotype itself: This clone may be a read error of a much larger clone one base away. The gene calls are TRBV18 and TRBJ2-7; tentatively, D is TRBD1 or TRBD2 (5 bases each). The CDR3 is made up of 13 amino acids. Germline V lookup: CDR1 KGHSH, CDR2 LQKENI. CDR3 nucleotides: TGTGCCAGCTCACCCGGGACGCTTGGGGAGCGGTACTTC. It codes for CASSPGTLGERYF.

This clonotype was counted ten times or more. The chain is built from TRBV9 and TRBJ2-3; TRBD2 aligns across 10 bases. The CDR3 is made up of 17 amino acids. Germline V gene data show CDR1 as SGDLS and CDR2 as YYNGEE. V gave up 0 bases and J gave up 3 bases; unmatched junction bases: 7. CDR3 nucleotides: TGTGCCAGCAGCGTAGGTTCTAGCGGGGGAGGTACAGATACGCAGTATTTT. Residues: CASSVGSSGGGTDTQYF.

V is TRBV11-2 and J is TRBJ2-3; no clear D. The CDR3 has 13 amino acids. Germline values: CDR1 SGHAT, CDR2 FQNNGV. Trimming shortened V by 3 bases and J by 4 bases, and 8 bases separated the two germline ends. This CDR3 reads CASSFSDPDTQYF. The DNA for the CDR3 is TGTGCCAGCAGCTTCTCGGACCCAGATACGCAGTATTTT.

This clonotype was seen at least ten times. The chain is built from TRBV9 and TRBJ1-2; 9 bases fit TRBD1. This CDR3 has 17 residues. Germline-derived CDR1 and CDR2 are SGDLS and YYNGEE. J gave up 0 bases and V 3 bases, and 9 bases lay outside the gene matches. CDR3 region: CASSATGTGTSNYGYTF. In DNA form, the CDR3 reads TGTGCCAGCAGCGCGACCGGGACAGGGACCTCTAACTATGGCTACACCTTC.